This T cell receptor beta chain emerged from a study of shared clonotypes between healthy human individuals. Only CD45RO-negative cells positively selected for CCR7 counted as naive CD8 cells, so terminally differentiated effector memory CD45RA+ cells were excluded. Method: immunoSEQ multiplex PCR; TCRdb's copy keeps in-frame clones and lacks some. The data show 660,000 or so clones, about 95% seen once. Germline CDR1 is SEHNR and CDR2 is FQNEAQ (reference sequence). The CDR3 extends over 15 amino acids. Unmatched junction bases numbered 7, after V lost 5 bases and J lost 3 bases. This clone was seen once.

The sequence was collected from a young woman in good health. What was sequenced was naive CD8+ T cells sorted from blood. The chain employs TRBV7-9 and TRBJ2-3; TRBD2 agrees at 8 bases. In DNA form, the CDR3 reads TGTGCCAGCAGCCCAAAAGAGCGGGAGACAGATACGCAGTATTTT. It codes for CASSPKERETDTQYF.